Below, 3 T cell receptor beta chains from the same sample are listed, as sequenced in a study of T-cell memory formation after mild COVID-19. TCRdb reprocessed the 5' RACE reads with MiXCR, giving one entry per CDR3 protein. The table shows 150,000 to 200,000 distinct CDR3 sequences, with approximately 16% occurring only once. Source material: PBMCs or a T cell subset sorted from them (not recorded which). These receptors were collected from an adult woman who had mild COVID-19 (a few samples of this study predate the infection). Cell type and time point are not known.

This sequence joins TRBV11-2 and TRBJ2-2; 9 positions match TRBD2. Germline V gives CDR1 SGHAT, CDR2 FQNNGV. V dropped 6 bases and J dropped 4; count of bases not matched to a gene: 3. The CDR3 runs to 14 residues. CDR3 sequence: CASRIAGVTGELFF. CDR3 DNA sequence: TGTGCCAGCAGGATAGCGGGAGTCACCGGGGAGCTGTTTTTT.

This clonotype has more than one count but fewer than ten. The chain employs TRBV28 and TRBJ1-1; a possible D gene is TRBD1 (5 bases). The CDR3 is 13 residues long. Germline assignment: CDR1 MDHEN and CDR2 SYDVKM. V dropped 9 bases and J dropped 0 bases, with 11 bases sitting between them. Written as DNA, the CDR3 is TGTGCCAGTGAGACAGCCATGAACACTGAAGCTTTCTTT. Protein product: CASETAMNTEAFF.

The gene calls are TRBV6-2 or TRBV6-3 and TRBJ2-2; D is perhaps TRBD2 (6 bases). Looked up from germline, CDR1 is MNHEY and CDR2 is SVGEGT. The CDR3 runs 16 residues. V was pared by 6 bases and J by 1 base, with 15 bases between. The CDR3 bases are TGTGCCAGCAGCATGTCGGGAGTTATGAACACCGGGGAGCTGTTTTTT. As protein: CASSMSGVMNTGELFF.